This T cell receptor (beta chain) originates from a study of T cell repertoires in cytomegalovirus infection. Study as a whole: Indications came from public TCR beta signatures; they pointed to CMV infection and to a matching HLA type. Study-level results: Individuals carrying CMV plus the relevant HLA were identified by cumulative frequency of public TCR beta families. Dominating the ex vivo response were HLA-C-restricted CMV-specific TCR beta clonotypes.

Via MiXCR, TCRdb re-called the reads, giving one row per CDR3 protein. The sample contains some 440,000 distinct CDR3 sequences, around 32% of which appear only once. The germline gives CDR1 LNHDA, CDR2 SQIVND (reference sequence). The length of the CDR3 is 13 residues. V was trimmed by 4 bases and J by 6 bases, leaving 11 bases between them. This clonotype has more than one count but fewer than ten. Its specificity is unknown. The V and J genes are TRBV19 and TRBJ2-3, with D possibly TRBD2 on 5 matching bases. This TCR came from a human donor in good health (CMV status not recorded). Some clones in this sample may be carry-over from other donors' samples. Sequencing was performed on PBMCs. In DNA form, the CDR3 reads TGTGCCAGTAGTACTGAGGGCAGGGATACGCAGTATTTT. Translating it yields CASSTEGRDTQYF.